Listed below are T cell receptor beta chains from one sample, sequenced in a study of blood T cell repertoires in COVID-19. Clones were sequenced by immunoSEQ multiplex PCR, and TCRdb holds only the in-frame ones, with some missing. Of more than 300,000 clones in the sample, approximately 91% were seen once. The material sequenced was PBMCs or T cells enriched from blood (not recorded which). All receptors derive from a woman in her thirties or forties who had been exposed to COVID-19. Each CDR3 is given with its conserved first and last residue. A D gene is named only where the DNA matches it firmly. Expanded clones get a size class; other rows say once, few or many, or leave the size out.

abundance: NA; j_gene: TRBJ1-4; d_gene: NA; v_gene: TRBV9; CDR3aa: CASSATGTTNEKLFF; CDR3nt: TGTGCCAGCAGCGCTACAGGGACAACTAATGAAAAACTGTTTTTT
abundance: NA; j_gene: TRBJ2-1; d_gene: TRBD2; v_gene: TRBV24-1; CDR3aa: CATSPKNTGTSGINEQFF; CDR3nt: TGTGCCACCAGTCCGAAAAACACCGGGACTAGCGGGATTAATGAGCAGTTCTTC
abundance: NA; j_gene: TRBJ2-7; d_gene: NA; v_gene: TRBV2; CDR3aa: CASRNAGTGPSGEQYF; CDR3nt: TGTGCCAGCAGGAACGCGGGCACAGGGCCTTCGGGTGAGCAGTACTTC
abundance: NA; j_gene: TRBJ1-2; d_gene: NA; v_gene: TRBV6-5; CDR3aa: CASSYQRGDLYGYTF; CDR3nt: TGTGCCAGCAGTTACCAACGGGGGGACCTCTATGGCTACACCTTC
abundance: NA; j_gene: TRBJ1-1; d_gene: TRBD1; v_gene: TRBV2; CDR3aa: CASSKGQANTEAFF; CDR3nt: TGTGCCAGCAGTAAGGGACAGGCGAACACTGAAGCTTTCTTT
abundance: NA; j_gene: TRBJ2-2; d_gene: TRBD2; v_gene: TRBV4-1; CDR3aa: CASSQVTAGVTGELFF; CDR3nt: TGCGCCAGCAGCCAAGTGACGGCGGGAGTAACCGGGGAGCTGTTTTTT
abundance: NA; j_gene: TRBJ1-1; d_gene: NA; v_gene: TRBV18; CDR3aa: CASSLTGSWDTEAFF; CDR3nt: TGTGCCAGCTCACTAACAGGGTCATGGGACACTGAAGCTTTCTTT
abundance: few; j_gene: TRBJ2-7; d_gene: NA; v_gene: TRBV12-5; CDR3aa: CASERGGSYEQYF; CDR3nt: TGTGCATCAGAGAGGGGGGGCTCCTACGAGCAGTACTTC
abundance: NA; j_gene: TRBJ2-1; d_gene: TRBD2; v_gene: TRBV24-1; CDR3aa: CATSDPSGGSGAYNEQFF; CDR3nt: TGTGCCACCAGTGATCCCTCTGGCGGGAGTGGGGCATACAATGAGCAGTTCTTC
abundance: NA; j_gene: TRBJ1-2; d_gene: TRBD1; v_gene: TRBV7-3; CDR3aa: CASSEQGVYGYTF; CDR3nt: TGTGCCAGCAGCGAACAGGGGGTCTATGGCTACACCTTC
abundance: few; j_gene: TRBJ1-2; d_gene: TRBD1; v_gene: TRBV5-4; CDR3aa: CASSGGQPNYGYTF; CDR3nt: TGTGCCAGCAGCGGGGGACAGCCTAACTATGGCTACACCTTC
abundance: NA; j_gene: TRBJ1-2; d_gene: NA; v_gene: TRBV5-6; CDR3aa: CASSYESPRFGYTF; CDR3nt: TGTGCCAGCAGCTACGAGTCCCCACGCTTTGGCTACACCTTC
abundance: NA; j_gene: TRBJ1-1; d_gene: NA; v_gene: TRBV27; CDR3aa: CASSGKWENEAFF; CDR3nt: TGTGCCAGCAGCGGGAAGTGGGAAAATGAAGCTTTCTTT
abundance: NA; j_gene: TRBJ1-4; d_gene: NA; v_gene: TRBV30; CDR3aa: CAWSVPEFHEKLFF; CDR3nt: TGTGCCTGGAGTGTACCGGAGTTCCATGAAAAACTGTTTTTT
abundance: NA; j_gene: TRBJ1-1; d_gene: NA; v_gene: TRBV7-2; CDR3aa: CASSPSTAGNTEAFF; CDR3nt: TGTGCCAGCAGCCCAAGCACAGCCGGGAACACTGAAGCTTTCTTT
abundance: NA; j_gene: TRBJ2-7; d_gene: TRBD2; v_gene: TRBV7-2; CDR3aa: CASSLDGRGAYEQYF; CDR3nt: TGTGCCAGCAGCTTAGACGGGAGGGGAGCCTACGAGCAGTACTTC
abundance: NA; j_gene: TRBJ2-1; d_gene: TRBD1; v_gene: TRBV19; CDR3aa: CASRTDRASYNEQFF; CDR3nt: TGTGCCAGTAGAACGGACAGGGCCTCCTACAATGAGCAGTTCTTC
abundance: NA; j_gene: TRBJ2-1; d_gene: NA; v_gene: TRBV21-1; CDR3aa: CASTTLGLAVCYNEQFF; CDR3nt: TGTGCCAGCACCACCCTTGGCCTAGCGGTATGCTACAATGAGCAGTTCTTC
abundance: NA; j_gene: TRBJ2-5; d_gene: NA; v_gene: TRBV5-1; CDR3aa: CASRRDTFYQETQYF; CDR3nt: TGCGCCAGCAGACGGGACACTTTCTACCAAGAGACCCAGTACTTC
abundance: NA; j_gene: TRBJ1-2; d_gene: NA; v_gene: TRBV3-1/TRBV3-2; CDR3aa: CASSQDPDGGRYGYTF; CDR3nt: TGTGCCAGCAGCCAAGACCCTGACGGGGGAAGATATGGCTACACCTTC
abundance: NA; j_gene: TRBJ1-4; d_gene: NA; v_gene: TRBV12-3/TRBV12-4; CDR3aa: CASAGGEKLFF; CDR3nt: TGTGCCAGCGCCGGGGGTGAAAAACTGTTTTTT
abundance: NA; j_gene: TRBJ1-1; d_gene: NA; v_gene: TRBV4-3; CDR3aa: CASSQDTGWTEAFF; CDR3nt: TGCGCCAGCAGCCAAGATACAGGGTGGACTGAAGCTTTCTTT
abundance: few; j_gene: TRBJ1-4; d_gene: NA; v_gene: TRBV12-5; CDR3aa: CASGLGQGNEKLFF; CDR3nt: TGTGCTAGTGGTTTAGGGCAGGGGAATGAAAAACTGTTTTTT
abundance: NA; j_gene: TRBJ2-7; d_gene: TRBD1; v_gene: TRBV19; CDR3aa: CASSITGQGFHEQYF; CDR3nt: TGTGCCAGTAGTATAACGGGACAGGGTTTCCACGAGCAGTACTTC